These 18 T cell receptor beta chains were all obtained from the same sample, sequenced in a study of cytomegalovirus exposure and HLA in healthy donors. The PCR had 60 Vbeta and 13 Jbeta primers. Clones were read by immunoSEQ multiplex PCR, and TCRdb kept only the in-frame ones, dropping some. Here the sample spans around 90,000 clones, less than 80% being singletons. Sample: PBMCs. The receptors were sampled from a woman in her forties in good health and CMV-seronegative.

The gene calls are TRBV29-1 and TRBJ2-5, with 8 nucleotides matching TRBD2. V gave up 3 bases and J gave up 5 bases; unmatched junction bases: 5. Per germline, CDR1 SQVTM and CDR2 ANQGSEA. The CDR3 sequence is 13 residues long. CDR3 nucleotides: TGCAGCGTTGATACTTGCGGGGGGGAGACCCAGTACTTC. The encoded protein is CSVDTCGGETQYF.

This chain uses TRBV18 with TRBJ2-7; 8 bases are shared with TRBD1. Germline values: CDR1 KGHSH, CDR2 LQKENI. This CDR3 has 15 residues. Trimming removed 1 base from V and 5 bases from J; junction bases left unmatched: 7. CDR3 amino acids: CASSPRTGKDNEQYF. CDR3 nucleotides: TGTGCCAGCTCACCACGGACAGGGAAGGATAACGAGCAGTACTTC.

CDR3 region: CASSLRVGGDNEQFF. The CDR3 bases are TGTGCCAGCAGCTTAAGGGTGGGAGGTGACAATGAGCAGTTCTTC. The chain joins TRBV7-3 to TRBJ2-1; TRBD2 might be the D (6 bases). Trimming took off 1 base at V and 5 bases at J, with 12 bases between the two ends. Germline loops: CDR1 SGHTA, CDR2 FQGTGA. The CDR3 has 15 residues.

J is TRBJ1-2 and V is TRBV11-2; weak D call: TRBD1 (5 bases). CDR1 and CDR2 (germline): SGHAT, FQNNGV. V was pared by 3 bases and J by 7 bases, with 6 bases between. The CDR3 is 11 residues long. The CDR3 protein is CASSFRGGYTF. Here the CDR3 DNA reads TGTGCCAGCAGCTTTAGGGGTGGCTACACCTTC.

The V call is TRBV5-1, the J call TRBJ2-1, with D perhaps matching TRBD2 (5 bases). From germline, CDR1 is SGHRS and CDR2 YFSETQ. The ends were cut back, 6 bases at V and 4 bases at J, with 11 bases in the middle. This CDR3 is 13 amino acids long. This CDR3 is CASIGDIYNEQFF. In DNA, the CDR3 is TGCGCCAGCATCGGGGATATTTACAATGAGCAGTTCTTC.

This chain links TRBV6-5 with TRBJ2-1; 16 nucleotides align to TRBD2. Germline CDR1 reads MNHEY; CDR2 reads SVGAGI. The trim removed 5 bases at V and 7 bases at J, leaving 2 bases unmatched. The CDR3 consists of 15 residues. The CDR3 is CASSRGLAGGNEQFF. The CDR3 DNA follows: TGTGCCAGCAGTCGGGGACTAGCGGGAGGGAATGAGCAGTTCTTC.

This rearrangement joins TRBV5-4 to TRBJ2-7; D may be TRBD2 (5 bases). V lost 4 bases and J 7 bases, leaving 21 bases between the germline ends. The CDR3 is made up of 15 amino acids. Germline assignment: CDR1 SGHNT and CDR2 YYREEE (reference sequence). CDR3 amino acids: CASSPPEGRMGEQYF. The CDR3 DNA follows: TGTGCCAGCAGCCCCCCCGAGGGCCGAATGGGGGAGCAGTACTTC.

This clone occurred a few times. V usage is TRBV27 and J usage is TRBJ2-3; 8 bases are a match to TRBD2. CDR3 length equals 14 residues. J was trimmed by 4 bases and V by 6 bases; bases with no gene match: 6. Germline-derived CDR1 and CDR2 are MNHEY and SMNVEV (reference sequence). This chain's CDR3 is CASRSGGRSDTQYF. In DNA, the CDR3 is TGTGCCAGCAGGTCGGGCGGGAGGTCAGATACGCAGTATTTT.

This chain links TRBV2 with TRBJ2-1; 8 bases are shared with TRBD2. The germline V gene has CDR1 SNHLY and CDR2 FYNNEI. J was trimmed by 6 bases and V by 6 bases; bases with no gene match: 13. This CDR3 region has 16 residues. The CDR3 here is CASRGARGGRLNEQFF. The CDR3 DNA follows: TGTGCCAGCAGGGGGGCTCGCGGGGGGCGTCTCAATGAGCAGTTCTTC.

The chain couples TRBV2 to TRBJ2-4, with D perhaps TRBD2 (6 bases). Germline V CDR1 and CDR2: SNHLY, FYNNEI. The V end lost 1 base, the J end lost 0 bases, and 10 bases lay between the germline ends. This CDR3 comprises 16 residues. CDR3 in DNA: TGTGCCAGCAGTGAAGGGGCGGGACGAGCCAAAAACATTCAGTACTTC. Protein sequence: CASSEGAGRAKNIQYF.

The V and J genes are TRBV7-9 and TRBJ2-7; the match to TRBD2 covers 11 bases. V shed 5 bases, J shed 6 bases, and the junction held 9 bases outside the gene matches. CDR3 length: 15 amino acids. Germline lookup yields CDR1 SEHNR and CDR2 FQNEAQ (reference sequence). CDR3 nucleotides: TGTGCCAGCAGCGCCGCGGGACTAGCGGTAGGCGAGCAGTACTTC. It yields the protein CASSAAGLAVGEQYF.

The chain uses TRBV9 and TRBJ1-4; D gene unclear. CDR1 SGDLS and CDR2 YYNGEE come from the germline V gene. This CDR3 is built from 15 residues. The V end was cut by 3 bases, the J end by 3 bases, with 12 bases between. The CDR3 spells CASSAGEKANEKLFF. The CDR3, as DNA: TGTGCCAGCAGCGCGGGAGAGAAGGCTAATGAAAAACTGTTTTTT.

The rearrangement links TRBV7-9 to TRBJ2-5; tentatively, D is TRBD1 (6 bases). The DNA end lines up better with TRBJ2-7; the J call may be wrong. The CDR3 extends over 14 amino acids. CDR1 is SEHNR and CDR2 is FQNEAQ in the germline V gene (reference sequence). The CDR3 reads CASSLGGGRNEQYF. The CDR3 region has the DNA TGTGCCAGCAGCTTAGGAGGGGGTCGGAACGAGCAGTACTTC.

The chain combines TRBV2 with TRBJ2-5; 9 bases are shared with TRBD2. J was trimmed by 9 bases and V by 4 bases; bases with no gene match: 9. CDR3 length: 14 residues. The V gene's germline CDR1 is SNHLY and CDR2 FYNNEI. CDR3 in DNA: TGTGCCAGCAGTGTGGATGCGGGAGGGGTTGCCCAGTACTTC. Its protein product is CASSVDAGGVAQYF.

The chain uses TRBV30 and TRBJ1-1; a possible D gene is TRBD1 (5 bases). Trimming stripped 4 bases from V and 0 bases from J, with 9 bases between. Germline loops: CDR1 GTSNPN, CDR2 SVGIG (reference sequence). This CDR3 comprises 13 residues. CDR3 sequence: CAWTSRVNTEAFF. CDR3 DNA: TGTGCCTGGACCTCCAGGGTGAACACTGAAGCTTTCTTT.

The rearrangement uses TRBV5-1 and TRBJ1-3, with no clear D. Germline V gives CDR1 SGHRS, CDR2 YFSETQ. The CDR3 sequence is 13 residues long. Trimming removed 0 bases from V and 6 bases from J, with 7 bases in between. The CDR3: CASSLDRENTIYF. For the CDR3, the DNA is TGCGCCAGCAGCTTGGACCGAGAAAACACCATATATTTT.

This rearrangement joins TRBV7-6 to TRBJ1-5, with unresolved D. Deletions cut 1 base from V and 0 bases from J, with 13 bases between. Germline CDR1 reads SGHVS; CDR2 reads FNYEAQ. The length of the CDR3 is 17 residues. The CDR3 nucleotides are TGTGCCAGCAGCTTAGGCGGCAGCAGTTATAGCAATCAGCCCCAGCATTTT. Protein product: CASSLGGSSYSNQPQHF.

The CDR3: CAISRQRDYNEQFF. DNA of the CDR3: TGTGCCATCAGTAGACAGAGAGACTACAATGAGCAGTTCTTC. This chain links TRBV10-3 with TRBJ2-1, with a tentative D call TRBD1 (5 bases). Trimming cost V 5 bases and J 3 bases, with 11 bases left between them. Germline V gives CDR1 ENHRY, CDR2 SYGVKD. This CDR3 region has 14 residues.